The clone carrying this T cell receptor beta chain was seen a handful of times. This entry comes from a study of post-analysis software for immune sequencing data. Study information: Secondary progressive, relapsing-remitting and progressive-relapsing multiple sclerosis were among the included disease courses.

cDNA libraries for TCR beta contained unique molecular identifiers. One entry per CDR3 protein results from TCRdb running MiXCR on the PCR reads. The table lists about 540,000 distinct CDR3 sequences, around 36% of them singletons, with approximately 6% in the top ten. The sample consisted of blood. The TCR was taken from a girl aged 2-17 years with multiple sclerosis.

CDR3 DNA: TGCGCCAGCAGCCAAGGACTAGCGGCCTACAATGAGCAGTTCTTC. It codes for CASSQGLAAYNEQFF. This chain connects TRBV4-1 to TRBJ2-1; TRBD2 aligns across 9 bases. V was pared by 1 base and J by 2 bases, with 0 bases of the junction left unmatched. The CDR3 covers 15 residues. Per germline, CDR1 MGHRA and CDR2 YSYEKL.